Following are 6 T cell receptor beta chains from one sample sequenced in a study of early T cells in non-severe SARS-CoV-2 infection. TCRdb processed the 5' RACE reads anew with MiXCR; each CDR3 protein has one entry. The data show tens of thousands of distinct CDR3 sequences, more than 9% seen once. The sequenced sample was whole blood. The receptors stem from an adult who was a healthcare worker with PCR-confirmed SARS-CoV-2 infection or an uninfected control (not recorded which).

The chain has TRBV11-1 and TRBJ2-7; D unresolved. The CDR3 has 13 amino acids. In germline, CDR1 is SGHAT, CDR2 FQDESV (reference sequence). V was shortened by 4 bases and J by 7 bases, with 14 bases between the two germline ends. The CDR3, as DNA: TGTGCCAGCAGCTCACAGTTCGTCGGGGAGCAGTACTTC. Protein sequence: CASSSQFVGEQYF.

There are many counts of this clonotype. The chain links TRBV29-1 to TRBJ1-1; TRBD1 matches 7 bases. This CDR3 has 12 amino acids. V was pared by 4 bases and J by 7 bases, with 6 bases of the junction left unmatched. In germline, CDR1 is SQVTM, CDR2 ANQGSEA. CDR3 amino acids: CSVGRGGSEAFF. The DNA for the CDR3 is TGCAGCGTTGGCAGGGGGGGAAGTGAAGCTTTCTTT.

This clonotype was picked up many times. This rearrangement joins TRBV4-1 to TRBJ1-4; D is ambiguous. V lost 0 bases to trimming and J lost 0 bases, with 8 bases between them. The CDR3 runs to 16 residues. The germline V gene has CDR1 MGHRA and CDR2 YSYEKL. This CDR3 reads CASSQDTAATNEKLFF. The CDR3 bases are TGCGCCAGCAGCCAAGACACGGCTGCAACTAATGAAAAACTGTTTTTT.

As for this clonotype: Given a much more abundant clone one base away, this may be a read error. This rearrangement joins TRBV11-2 to TRBJ2-1; TRBD2 agrees at 11 bases. Germline V gene data show CDR1 as SGHAT and CDR2 as FQNNGV. This CDR3 has 15 residues. The CDR3 is CASSTLAGGPNEQLF. CDR3 DNA: TGTGCCAGCAGCACATTAGCGGGAGGGCCGAATGAGCAGTTATTC.

This clonotype occurred many times. The chain combines TRBV19 with TRBJ2-7; TRBD1 might be the D (5 bases). CDR3 length equals 13 residues. The V end lost 5 bases, the J end lost 6 bases, and 14 bases lay between the germline ends. Germline values: CDR1 LNHDA, CDR2 SQIVND (reference sequence). The CDR3 DNA reads TGTGCCAGTAGTTTCTCAGGGTCAAGCGAGCAGTACTTC. Protein product: CASSFSGSSEQYF.

This clonotype was detected only a few times. CDR3 bases: TGTGCCAGCAGGAAGACAGGGTTGGTTGCAGATACGCAGTATTTT. Translation: CASRKTGLVADTQYF. The V call is TRBV6-6, the J call TRBJ2-3; 7 bases are a match to TRBD1. The V gene's germline CDR1 is MNHNY and CDR2 SVGAGI (reference sequence). This CDR3 comprises 15 residues. V lost 6 bases and J lost 4; bases outside the gene matches: 10.